This T cell receptor beta chain was identified during a study of OX40 agonist ivuxolimab in advanced cancers. Study summary: Three patients got partial responses; one had hepatocellular carcinoma and two had cutaneous melanoma.

The protocol was immunoSEQ multiplex PCR, while the TCRdb copy is restricted to in-frame clones and leaves out a portion. The data hold tens of thousands of clones, with 80% to 90% observed a single time. Study-level findings and limits: A proportion of nonresponders additionally exhibited low normalized T-cell clonal expansion. Researchers did not determine the expanded peripheral T cells' antigen specificity.

The CDR3 spans 15 residues. Trimming took 6 bases from V and 2 from J; bases not matched to a gene: 6. CDR1 and CDR2 (germline): SGHTA, FQGNSA. About this clone: The antigen remains unidentified.

Systemic immunosuppression or a history of autoimmune disease excluded patients. The source of this sequence is an adult with an advanced solid tumor such as melanoma, head and neck, liver or kidney cancer. The chain is built from TRBV7-2 and TRBJ2-7, with 11 nucleotides matching TRBD2. This specimen was CD4+ or CD8+ T cells sorted from blood, taken in a trial of the OX40 agonist ivuxolimab. CDR3 sequence reads: CASSPRGLAAYEQYF. The CDR3 DNA follows: TGTGCCAGCAGTCCGAGGGGACTAGCGGCCTACGAGCAGTACTTC.